The 23 T cell receptor beta chains in this list originate from one sample, sequenced in a study of T cell repertoires in cytomegalovirus infection. In TCRdb, the reads were re-called with MiXCR into one record per CDR3 protein. The repertoire consists of approximately 320,000 distinct CDR3 sequences, with more than 8% occurring once and the leading ten covering 3.5% to 4.5%. Input material: PBMCs. These receptors were collected from a human donor in good health (CMV status not recorded). Some clones in this sample may be carry-over from other donors' samples.

This clonotype has more than one count but fewer than ten. This chain links TRBV10-3 with TRBJ1-2; 8 bases line up with TRBD1. CDR3 length: 15 amino acids. Germline V gene sequence: CDR1 ENHRY, CDR2 SYGVKD. The V gene end was trimmed by 8 bases and the J gene end by 5 bases; junction bases not matched to a gene: 13. The CDR3 region is CAILADPGQAYGYTF. Here the CDR3 DNA reads TGTGCCATCTTGGCCGATCCGGGACAGGCATATGGCTACACCTTC.

This clonotype appeared many times. This sequence joins TRBV7-3 and TRBJ2-5; D possibly corresponds to TRBD1 (5 bases). The CDR3 covers 14 residues. V was cut by 2 bases and J by 7 bases, with 14 bases left in between. Germline V gene sequence: CDR1 SGHTA, CDR2 FQGTGA. CDR3: CASSLRQDQGTQYF. In nucleotides, the CDR3 is TGTGCCAGCAGCTTACGACAAGACCAGGGGACCCAGTACTTC.

In its sample, this clonotype was seen many times. The CDR3 nucleotides are TGTGCCAGCAGCTCCCGGGGTTACGAGCAGTACTTC. Translating gives CASSSRGYEQYF. The chain recombines TRBV11-2 with TRBJ2-7, with a possible D match to TRBD2 (5 bases). This CDR3 is 12 amino acids long. Trimming took 4 bases from V and 4 from J, leaving 8 bases between them. Germline CDR1 and CDR2: SGHAT and FQNNGV.

There are many counts of this clonotype. The rearrangement uses TRBV7-2 and TRBJ2-2, with D possibly matching TRBD2 (6 bases). The CDR3 is 17 residues long. V dropped 5 bases and J dropped 6 bases, with 22 bases sitting between them. In germline, CDR1 is SGHTA, CDR2 FQGNSA. Written as DNA, the CDR3 is TGTGCCAGCAGCCTGTCAGCGCGGGGCCCTTCCCCCGGGGAGCTGTTTTTT. This encodes CASSLSARGPSPGELFF.

This clonotype occurred a few times. The J gene is TRBJ2-2, the V gene TRBV12-5, with TRBD2 identical over 7 bases. The germline V gene encodes CDR1 LGHNT and CDR2 FRNRAP. V shed 0 bases, J shed 3 bases, and the junction held 7 bases outside the gene matches. CDR3 size: 17 residues. The CDR3 coding sequence is TGTGCTAGTGGTTTGGTGACGGGGGGACGGGACACCGGGGAGCTGTTTTTT. This sequence encodes CASGLVTGGRDTGELFF.

This clonotype was observed at least ten times. V gene TRBV5-4 combines with J gene TRBJ2-2; weak D call: TRBD2 (6 bases). The CDR3 totals 15 residues. Germline assignment: CDR1 SGHNT and CDR2 YYREEE (reference sequence). V was cut by 1 base and J by 6 bases, with 13 bases left in between. CDR3 protein: CASSLPGVVPGELFF. CDR3 DNA: TGTGCCAGCAGCTTGCCGGGGGTAGTCCCCGGGGAGCTGTTTTTT.

The chain recombines TRBV12-3 or TRBV12-4 with TRBJ1-6; D remains ambiguous. V was clipped by 6 bases and J by 6 bases, with 9 bases between them. CDR3 length: 13 residues. Written as DNA, the CDR3 is TGTGCCAGCAGCTCCCGACTTAATTCACCCCTCCACTTT. Residues: CASSSRLNSPLHF.

This clonotype showed up many times. This chain connects TRBV7-9 to TRBJ2-7; TRBD2 aligns across 13 bases. Germline V gene lookup returns CDR1 SEHNR and CDR2 FQNEAQ (reference sequence). V was clipped by 8 bases and J by 3 bases; unmatched bases: 1. The CDR3 is 13 residues long. The CDR3 coding sequence is TGTGCCAGCCGGACTAGCGGGAGCTACGAGCAGTACTTC. Its protein is CASRTSGSYEQYF.

This clonotype occurred many times. The V gene is TRBV12-3 or TRBV12-4, the J gene TRBJ2-1; possible D gene TRBD1, 6 bases. V shed 4 bases and J shed 0 bases, with 13 bases lying between them. There are 16 residues in the CDR3. CDR3 sequence reads: CASSSRDTSSYNEQFF. The CDR3, as DNA: TGTGCCAGCAGTTCCCGGGACACGAGCTCCTACAATGAGCAGTTCTTC.

This clonotype was detected many times. The chain has TRBV7-9 and TRBJ1-4, with a weak D call TRBD1 (6 bases). Germline lookup yields CDR1 SEHNR and CDR2 FQNEAQ (reference sequence). This CDR3 has 14 residues. Trimming cost V 5 bases and J 4 bases, with 11 bases left between them. CDR3 DNA: TGTGCCAGCAGCACCGGGACAATTAATGAAAAACTGTTTTTT. Translating gives CASSTGTINEKLFF.

This clonotype was counted many times. The chain carries TRBV7-7 and TRBJ2-1; TRBD2 matches at 7 bases. The CDR3 has 18 amino acids. From germline, CDR1 is SSHAT and CDR2 FNYEAQ (reference sequence). V dropped 5 bases and J dropped 0; count of bases not matched to a gene: 13. CDR3 in DNA: TGTGCCAGCAGCCCCTATATTGGTCGCGGGAGCTCCTACAATGAGCAGTTCTTC. This encodes CASSPYIGRGSSYNEQFF.

CDR3 loop: CASSRDPAYEQYF. The CDR3, as DNA: TGTGCCAGCAGCCGGGACCCAGCCTACGAGCAGTACTTC. This chain links TRBV28 with TRBJ2-7, with D perhaps given as TRBD1 or TRBD2 (5 bases each). The CDR3 totals 13 residues. V lost 6 bases, J lost 2 bases, and 11 bases lay in between. Per the germline V gene, CDR1 is MDHEN and CDR2 is SYDVKM.

This clonotype was detected many times. The chain employs TRBV28 and TRBJ2-5, with a possible D match to TRBD2 (6 bases). Trimming stripped 6 bases from V and 2 bases from J, with 22 bases between. Per germline, CDR1 MDHEN and CDR2 SYDVKM. This CDR3 is built from 17 residues. The chain's CDR3 is CASSKRYLLAEQETQYF. The CDR3 DNA reads as TGTGCCAGCAGCAAGCGCTATTTACTAGCTGAACAAGAGACCCAGTACTTC.

Turning to this clonotype: Without the conserved terminal phenylalanine or tryptophan, this CDR3 likely stems from a read error. The rearrangement uses TRBV12-3 or TRBV12-4 and TRBJ1-1, with 7 nucleotides matching TRBD1. V lost 6 bases and J lost 8; bases outside the gene matches: 3. The CDR3 consists of 11 residues. The CDR3 loop is CASRQGSEAFV. CDR3 DNA sequence: TGTGCCAGCAGACAGGGGAGCGAAGCTTTCGTT.

This clonotype occurred many times. V is TRBV5-1 and J is TRBJ2-7; 9 nucleotides match TRBD1. The germline CDR1 and CDR2 sequences are SGHRS and YFSETQ. V lost 2 bases and J lost 4; bases outside the gene matches: 4. The CDR3 is 14 residues long. The CDR3 here is CASSFAGTGYEQYF. The CDR3 nucleotides read TGCGCCAGCAGCTTCGCCGGGACAGGGTACGAGCAGTACTTC.

At least ten counts were recorded for this clonotype. The rearrangement joins TRBV9 to TRBJ1-1; perhaps TRBD1 as D (5 bases). Per the germline V gene, CDR1 is SGDLS and CDR2 is YYNGEE. The CDR3 is 14 residues long. V gave up 4 bases and J gave up 4 bases, with 14 bases separating them. The chain's CDR3 is CASSQGLGFTEAFF. The CDR3 DNA is TGTGCCAGCAGCCAGGGTCTTGGCTTCACTGAAGCTTTCTTT.

This clonotype was counted at least ten times. The chain has TRBV18 and TRBJ2-1; maybe TRBD1 (5 bases). CDR1 KGHSH and CDR2 LQKENI come from the germline V gene. There are 14 residues in the CDR3. V lost 3 bases and J lost 0, with 6 bases in between. The CDR3 reads CASSPDSSYNEQFF. CDR3 in DNA: TGTGCCAGCTCACCCGACAGCTCCTACAATGAGCAGTTCTTC.

The table lists this clonotype with a few counts. The rearrangement joins TRBV2 to TRBJ2-4; 8 nucleotides agree with TRBD1. The V segment lost 3 bases and the J segment 6 bases; nucleotides outside the gene matches: 7. This CDR3 has 15 residues. CDR1 and CDR2 from the germline V gene are SNHLY and FYNNEI. CDR3 DNA sequence: TGTGCCAGCAGTGAGGCAGGGGGCTTTTCAAACATTCAGTACTTC. It specifies CASSEAGGFSNIQYF.

This clonotype came up many times. The V call is TRBV7-2, the J call TRBJ2-5; 8 nucleotides line up with TRBD2. Germline-derived CDR1 and CDR2 are SGHTA and FQGNSA. The length of the CDR3 is 14 residues. V gave up 4 bases and J gave up 2 bases; unmatched junction bases: 3. The CDR3 is CASSSTSGQETQYF. In DNA, the CDR3 is TGTGCCAGCAGCTCAACTAGCGGACAAGAGACCCAGTACTTC. The variable domain in full, completed from reference TRBV7-2 and TRBJ2-5, reads GAGVSQSPSNKVTEKGKDVELRCDPISGHTALYWYRQSLGQGLEFLIYFQGNSAPDKSGLPSDRFSAERTGGSVSTLTIQRTQQEDSAVYLCASSSTSGQETQYFGPGTRLLVL.

This clonotype has a handful of counts. The chain combines TRBV7-9 with TRBJ1-4, with 9 bases identical to TRBD1. CDR1 and CDR2 (germline): SEHNR, FQNEAQ (reference sequence). Germline trimming cut 5 bases from V and 6 bases from J; bases unmatched to any gene: 13. The CDR3 has 17 residues. The CDR3, as DNA: TGTGCCAGCAGCCCCAACCTAGGGACAGGGACGGATGAAAAACTGTTTTTT. Translation: CASSPNLGTGTDEKLFF. The entire variable domain, with the rest obtained from reference TRBV7-9 and TRBJ1-4, is as follows: DTGVSQNPRHKITKRGQNVTFRCDPISEHNRLYWYRQTLGQGPEFLTYFQNEAQLEKSRLLSDRFSAERPKGSFSTLEIQRTEQGDSAMYLCASSPNLGTGTDEKLFFGSGTQLSVL.

This clonotype appeared a few times. The CDR3, as DNA: TGTGCCAGCAGTTTACATGGGGCCCGGAGAGAAAAACTGTTTTTT. Translation: CASSLHGARREKLFF. The chain links TRBV28 to TRBJ1-4; tentatively, D is TRBD1 (5 bases). The germline CDR1 and CDR2 sequences are MDHEN and SYDVKM. The CDR3 is 15 residues long. Trimming removed 2 bases from V and 8 bases from J, with 15 bases in between.

This clonotype was seen many times. This chain connects TRBV12-3 or TRBV12-4 to TRBJ1-6; the match to TRBD1 covers 7 bases. This CDR3 comprises 13 residues. V was pared by 8 bases and J by 5 bases, with 3 bases of the junction left unmatched. CDR3 nucleotide sequence: TGTGCCAGCCGACAGGGCCATAATTCACCCCTCCACTTT. This gives the protein CASRQGHNSPLHF.

In this sample, this clonotype turned up a few times. This rearrangement joins TRBV11-2 to TRBJ2-7, with 15 bases identical to TRBD2. The V and J ends lost 4 bases and 4 bases, in that order; junction bases with no gene match: 8. CDR1 and CDR2 (germline): SGHAT, FQNNGV. The CDR3 contains 17 residues. The CDR3 coding sequence is TGTGCCAGCAGCTCAAACGGACTAGCGGGAGGGAAGTACGAGCAGTACTTC. As protein: CASSSNGLAGGKYEQYF.